This TCR beta chain came from a study of T cells in women clearing cervical HPV infection. About the research overall: Cases: HPV16-related CIN3 or worse on histology, a couple of invasive cancers.

Method: immunoSEQ multiplex PCR; TCRdb's copy keeps in-frame clones and lacks some. The record lists 35,000 to 45,000 clones, of which the ten most abundant hold about 5.8%. The sample was blood buffy coat. The TCR was taken from a woman aged 18 to 75 with a cervical HPV16 infection that either progressed to CIN3+ or cleared (not recorded which).

The sequenced part of the CDR3 DNA is TGTGCCAGCAGCCAGCGAGCCAGAGGGACAGGGGTAGAGACG. It yields the protein CASSQRARGTGVET. The entire CDR3 protein reads CASSQRARGTGVETQYF. The chain combines TRBV14 with TRBJ2-3, with 10 bases identical to TRBD1. The read stops 3 residues short of the end of the CDR3; the missing end is completed from the germline J gene. Germline V gene lookup returns CDR1 SGHDN and CDR2 FVKESK. The CDR3 length is 17 residues.